This paragraph covers one TCR beta chain sequence. The data were taken from a study of cytomegalovirus exposure and HLA in healthy donors. About the research overall: Some 85 million unique TCRs, all from HLA-typed donors, were included in an early release of the data.

Donors likely had unrecorded immune exposures despite being nominally healthy when sampled. The primer mix had 60 Vbeta and 13 Jbeta primers. Generated by immunoSEQ multiplex PCR, the TCRdb table keeps only in-frame clones and is missing some. The sample lists over 75,000 clones, approximately 78% occurring once. This CDR3 region has 13 residues. In germline, CDR1 is SQVTM, CDR2 ANQGSEA. The trim removed 7 bases at V and 4 bases at J, leaving 7 bases unmatched. The sequenced material came from PBMCs. The chain has TRBV29-1 and TRBJ2-5; 9 bases agree with TRBD1. This TCR was recovered from an older woman in good health and CMV-seronegative. This CDR3 is CSAKMTGGETQYF. In DNA, the CDR3 is TGCAGCGCCAAAATGACAGGGGGAGAGACCCAGTACTTC.